This T cell receptor beta chain was identified during a study of blood T cell repertoires in COVID-19. Per germline, CDR1 SEHNR and CDR2 FQNEAQ (reference sequence). The V and J ends lost 8 bases and 6 bases, in that order; junction bases with no gene match: 18. The CDR3 has 17 amino acids. Per the original methods: Quantification of nucleated cells was approximated via reference gene primer amplification. Profiling relied on immunoSEQ multiplex PCR, and the TCRdb table lists in-frame clones only, not all of them. That table is the source of V, J and clone size, and D and trimming were worked out from the DNA. The table records approximately 250,000 clones, approximately 86% of them present only once.

The source is a man under 40 with active or convalescent COVID-19. Sequencing used peripheral blood. The rearrangement links TRBV7-9 to TRBJ2-7; 11 bases fit TRBD2. CDR3 amino acids: CASQPTKLAGDSIEQYF. CDR3 coding DNA: TGTGCCAGCCAGCCAACAAAACTAGCGGGGGATAGTATCGAGCAGTACTTC.